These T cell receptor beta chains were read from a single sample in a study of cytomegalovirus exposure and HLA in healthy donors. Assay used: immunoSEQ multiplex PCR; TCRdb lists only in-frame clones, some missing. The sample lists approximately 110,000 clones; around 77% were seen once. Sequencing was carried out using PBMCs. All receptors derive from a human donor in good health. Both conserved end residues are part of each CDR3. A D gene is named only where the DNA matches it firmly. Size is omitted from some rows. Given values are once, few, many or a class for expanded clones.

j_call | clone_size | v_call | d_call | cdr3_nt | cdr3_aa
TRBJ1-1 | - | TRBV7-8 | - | TGTGCCAGCAGCTTGATGGGACTTTCTAACACTGAAGCTTTCTTT | CASSLMGLSNTEAFF
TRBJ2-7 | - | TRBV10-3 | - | TGTGCCATCAGTGCTTCCACGGGGTCATACGAGCAGTACTTC | CAISASTGSYEQYF
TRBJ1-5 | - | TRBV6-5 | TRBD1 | TGTGCCAGCAGAGACGGACAGGCTAGCAATCAGCCCCAGCATTTT | CASRDGQASNQPQHF
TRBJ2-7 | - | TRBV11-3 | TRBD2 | TGTGCCAGCAGCTTAGTGGCGGGAGCCACCTACGAGCAGTACTTC | CASSLVAGATYEQYF
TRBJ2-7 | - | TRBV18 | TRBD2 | TGTGCCAGCTCACCACTACCGCGGGGAGGGTCCCCAAAGGACGAGCAGTACTTC | CASSPLPRGGSPKDEQYF
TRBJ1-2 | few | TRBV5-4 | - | TGTGCCAGCAGCCCGCGCCGGGGGAGAACCTACTATGGCTACACCTTC | CASSPRRGRTYYGYTF
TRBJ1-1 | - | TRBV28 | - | TGTGCCAGCATTCTATCCGGGGTCTCCACTGAAGCTTTCTTT | CASILSGVSTEAFF
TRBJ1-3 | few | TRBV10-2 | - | TGCGCCAGCCGGGGAAGCTCTGGAAACACCATATATTTT | CASRGSSGNTIYF
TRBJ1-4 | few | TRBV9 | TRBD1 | TGTGCCAGCAGCGTAGCGTCAGGGGGCCCAGGTGAAAAACTGTTTTTT | CASSVASGGPGEKLFF
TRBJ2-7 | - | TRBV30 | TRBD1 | TGTGCCTGGAGTCGGGACAGCTCCTACGAGCAGTACTTC | CAWSRDSSYEQYF
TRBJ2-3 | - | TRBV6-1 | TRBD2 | TGTGCCAGCAGTGAGGGGCGGGAGCAAAGGACAGATACGCAGTATTTT | CASSEGREQRTDTQYF
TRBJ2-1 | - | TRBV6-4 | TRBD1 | TGTGCCAGCCGAAGGGACAGCTCCTACAATGAGCAGTTCTTC | CASRRDSSYNEQFF
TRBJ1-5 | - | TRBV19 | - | TGTGCCAGTAGTCACGGGCTTGACACCCCCCGGGGAAACAATCAGCCCCAGCATTTT | CASSHGLDTPRGNNQPQHF
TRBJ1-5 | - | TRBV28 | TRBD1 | TGTGCCAGCAGTTTCCCACAGGGGCACGGGCAGCCCCAGCATTTT | CASSFPQGHGQPQHF
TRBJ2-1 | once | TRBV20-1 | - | TGCAGTGCTAGACCCCTGGAGCAGTTCTTC | CSARPLEQFF
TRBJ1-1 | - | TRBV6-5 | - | TGTGCCAGCAGTTGGGCCTGGAGGATGAACACTGAAGCTTTCTTT | CASSWAWRMNTEAFF
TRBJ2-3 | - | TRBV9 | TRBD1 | TGTGCCAGCAGCTTAAGACAGGGATGGGGAAGAGGCACAGATACGCAGTATTTT | CASSLRQGWGRGTDTQYF
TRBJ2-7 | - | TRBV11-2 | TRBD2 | TGTGCCAGCAGCTTCCGACTAAAGACTAGCTGGTACGAGCAGTACTTC | CASSFRLKTSWYEQYF
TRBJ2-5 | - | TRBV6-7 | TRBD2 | TGTGCCAGCAGTTATCGCGGGAGGGCCCGGGAGACCCAGTACTTC | CASSYRGRARETQYF
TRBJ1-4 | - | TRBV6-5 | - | TGTGCCAGCAGTTACATCGGAGTGGAAGAAAAACTGTTTTTT | CASSYIGVEEKLFF
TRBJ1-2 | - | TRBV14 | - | TGTGCCAGCAGCCCCACTTCCGGGGTAGCCCCGTACGGCTACACCTTC | CASSPTSGVAPYGYTF
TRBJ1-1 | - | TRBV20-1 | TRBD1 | TGCAGTGCGTCGCCGGGACAGGAAGCTTTCTTT | CSASPGQEAFF
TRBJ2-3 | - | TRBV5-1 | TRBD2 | TGCGCCAGCAGCTCTAGCGGGAGGGCCGGCACAGATACGCAGTATTTT | CASSSSGRAGTDTQYF
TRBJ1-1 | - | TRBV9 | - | TGTGCCAGCAGCGTAGTATCGAACACTGAAGCTTTCTTT | CASSVVSNTEAFF
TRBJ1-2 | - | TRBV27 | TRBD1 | TGTGCCAGCAGTTTATCCAAAACAGGGGTACCCTATGGCTACACCTTC | CASSLSKTGVPYGYTF
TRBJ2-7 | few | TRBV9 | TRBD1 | TGTGCCAGCAGCCCGGACAGGGGGCTCAGGCTACACTACGAGCAGTACTTC | CASSPDRGLRLHYEQYF
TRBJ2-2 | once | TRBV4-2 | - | TGTGCCAGCCGGGAGAACACCGGGGAGCTGTTTTTT | CASRENTGELFF
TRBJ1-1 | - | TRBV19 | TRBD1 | TGTGCCAGTAGTATAAGTGCCAGGGGGATCACTGAAGCTTTCTTT | CASSISARGITEAFF
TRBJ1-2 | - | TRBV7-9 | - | TGTGCAGTTCATCAGCGGGCAGGGAGACCATCTAACTATGGCTACACCTTC | CAVHQRAGRPSNYGYTF
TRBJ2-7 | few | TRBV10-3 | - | TGTGCCATCAGTAGCGGAACCTACGAGCAGTACTTC | CAISSGTYEQYF
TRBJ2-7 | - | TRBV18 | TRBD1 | TGTGCCAGCTCACCCGGACAGGGGGCGATCTACGAGCAGTACTTC | CASSPGQGAIYEQYF
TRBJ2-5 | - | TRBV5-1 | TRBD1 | TGCGCCAGCAGCACCGGGACAGGGAAAGAGACCCAGTACTTC | CASSTGTGKETQYF
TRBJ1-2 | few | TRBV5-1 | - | TGCGCCAGCAGCGCGTATCCGGGGGACTATGGCTACACCTTC | CASSAYPGDYGYTF
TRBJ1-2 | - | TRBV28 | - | TGTGCCAGCAGTTTACGCAGGGTTTATCATGGCTACACCTTC | CASSLRRVYHGYTF
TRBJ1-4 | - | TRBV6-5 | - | TGTGCCAGCAGTCGACAAGCAACTAATGAAAAACTGTTTTTT | CASSRQATNEKLFF
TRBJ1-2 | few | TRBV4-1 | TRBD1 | TGCGCCAGCAGCCCCGGGACAGCTACTAACTATGGCTACACCTTC | CASSPGTATNYGYTF
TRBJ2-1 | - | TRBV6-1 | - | TGTGCCAGCAGACTAACCTCCACTAGTTTAATTAAGTTCTTC | CASRLTSTSLIKFF
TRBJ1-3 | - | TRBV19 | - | TGTGCCAGTAGTATTAGTGGTCCGGGGTTAGAAGGAAACACCATATATTTT | CASSISGPGLEGNTIYF
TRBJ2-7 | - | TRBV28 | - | TGTGCCAGCAGTGTGGCGGGGCCGTCATACGAGCAGTACTTC | CASSVAGPSYEQYF
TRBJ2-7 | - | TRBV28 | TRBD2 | TGTGCCAGCAGGCCTCCGGGACTAGCTCACGAGCAGTACTTC | CASRPPGLAHEQYF
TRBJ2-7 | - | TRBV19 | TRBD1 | TGTGCCAGTAGCCCGGGACAGACCTACGAGCAGTACTTC | CASSPGQTYEQYF